This TCR beta chain was obtained from a study of T cell clones after liver transplantation. Whole-study context: Post-transplant blood was tracked for graft-donor-reactive T cell clones identified in a pre-transplant mixed lymphocyte reaction. Graft-donor-reactive sequences were compared with third-party-reactive TCRbeta sequences from pre-transplant mixed lymphocyte reactions. The study, taken as a whole, reports: Graft donor-reactive T cells possibly entered the graft instead of undergoing deletion.

V lost 6 bases to trimming and J lost 4 bases; unmatched junction nucleotides: 13. The CDR3 runs to 16 residues. Germline lookup yields CDR1 KGHSH and CDR2 LQKENI. Measured with immunoSEQ multiplex PCR; TCRdb has only the in-frame clones, and not every one. The sample has 40,000 to 65,000 clones, approximately 84% seen once. Details on this clone: The antigen is unknown.

The chain combines TRBV18 with TRBJ1-1, with 8 bases that match TRBD1. The specimen was CD4+ T cells from blood, collected before liver transplant. This TCR was recovered from a human donor who received a liver transplant. In DNA form, the CDR3 reads TGTGCCAGCTCGCCTACGACAGGGGCTAGTACCACTGAAGCTTTCTTT. It yields the protein CASSPTTGASTTEAFF.